The 21 T cell receptor beta chains below were found in one sample sequenced in a study of CD8 T cells in ankylosing spondylitis. TCRdb re-called the 5' RACE reads through MiXCR, storing one row per CDR3 protein. The repertoire includes approximately 140,000 distinct CDR3 sequences, under 55% of them detected once, and roughly 15% sits in the top ten. Sequencing was done on a sample of synovial fluid, either unsorted or a sorted T cell fraction (not recorded which). These TCRs come from a male donor with ankylosing spondylitis.

This clonotype occurred a few times. The chain employs TRBV29-1 and TRBJ2-7, with TRBD2 matching over 7 bases. This CDR3 contains 13 residues. With 0 bases clipped from V and 7 bases from J, the junction kept 6 bases outside the gene matches. The germline V gene has CDR1 SQVTM and CDR2 ANQGSEA. This chain's CDR3 is CSVEDPTAGEQYF. The CDR3 DNA reads TGCAGCGTTGAAGACCCGACAGCGGGGGAGCAGTACTTC.

This chain uses TRBV27 with TRBJ1-6, with D hard to call. CDR1 is MNHEY and CDR2 is SMNVEV in the germline V gene (reference sequence). V was pared by 2 bases and J by 8 bases, with 10 bases between. The CDR3 is 14 amino acids. As DNA, the CDR3 is TGTGCCAGCAGTTTACTGGTGGCGGATTCACCCCTCCACTTT. Translation gives CASSLLVADSPLHF.

This rearrangement joins TRBV12-3 or TRBV12-4 to TRBJ2-3; D unclear. The CDR3 is made up of 12 amino acids. Trimming cost V 6 bases and J 6 bases, with 10 bases left between them. The CDR3 DNA sequence: TGTGCCAGCAGACCGACCGGGGATACGCAGTATTTT. Its protein product is CASRPTGDTQYF.

J is TRBJ2-1 and V is TRBV4-1; no reliable D call. V was trimmed by 1 base and J by 12 bases, leaving 10 bases between them. Germline-derived CDR1 and CDR2 are MGHRA and YSYEKL. The CDR3 sequence is 12 residues long. The CDR3 DNA reads TGCGCCAGCAGCCAAGGGGATTGGGGGCAGTTCTTC. This translates into CASSQGDWGQFF.

The gene calls are TRBV5-5 and TRBJ2-7, with D perhaps TRBD2 (5 bases). This CDR3 is 16 amino acids long. Trimming took 0 bases from V and 7 from J, leaving 20 bases between them. Germline V gene lookup returns CDR1 SGHKS and CDR2 YYEKEE (reference sequence). As DNA, the CDR3 is TGTGCCAGCAGCTTGGTACCTGGGTGGAGCGGCGGGGAGCAGTACTTC. Protein: CASSLVPGWSGGEQYF.

The chain joins TRBV5-6 to TRBJ2-1; tentatively, D is TRBD1 (5 bases). The V gene lost 2 bases and the J gene lost 3 bases, with 12 bases spanning the gap. The CDR3 is made up of 15 amino acids. Looked up from germline, CDR1 is SGHDT and CDR2 is YYEEEE. DNA of the CDR3: TGTGCCAGCAGCTTTATCCCACAGGACTACAATGAGCAGTTCTTC. This sequence encodes CASSFIPQDYNEQFF.

This chain joins TRBV12-3 or TRBV12-4 and TRBJ2-2, with a weak D call TRBD2 (7 bases). V lost 5 bases to trimming and J lost 3 bases, with 16 bases between them. CDR3 length: 16 amino acids. The CDR3 nucleotides read TGTGCCAGCAGTCTTGGGGCGGGGGCCGACACCGGGGAGCTGTTTTTT. Translated, it gives CASSLGAGADTGELFF.

This chain connects TRBV15 to TRBJ1-2; D gene ambiguous. Germline lookup yields CDR1 LNHNV and CDR2 YYDKDF (reference sequence). V was shortened by 0 bases and J by 6 bases, with 11 bases between the two germline ends. The CDR3 consists of 14 residues. The CDR3, as DNA: TGTGCCACCAGCAGAGAAAATTTGGGGAATGGCTACACCTTC. Its protein is CATSRENLGNGYTF.

The chain couples TRBV12-3 or TRBV12-4 to TRBJ2-5; 14 bases are shared with TRBD2. J was trimmed by 4 bases and V by 7 bases; bases with no gene match: 11. The CDR3 is 17 amino acids. This CDR3 is CASTHGGTSGSGETQYF. DNA for the CDR3: TGTGCCAGCACCCACGGCGGGACTAGCGGGAGTGGAGAGACCCAGTACTTC.

This chain links TRBV4-1 with TRBJ1-1; no reliable D call. Germline CDR1 MGHRA, CDR2 YSYEKL. Trimming cost V 4 bases and J 1 base, with 7 bases left between them. The CDR3 spans 13 residues. DNA of the CDR3: TGCGCCAGCAGCCCGCGGGGGAACACTGAAGCTTTCTTT. Its protein is CASSPRGNTEAFF.

J is TRBJ2-5 and V is TRBV6-5, with 11 bases identical to TRBD2. The CDR3 spans 19 residues. Germline trimming cut 0 bases from V and 0 bases from J; bases unmatched to any gene: 9. CDR1 is MNHEY and CDR2 is SVGAGI in the germline V gene. CDR3 protein: CASSYSWLAGGSYQETQYF. CDR3 nucleotides: TGTGCCAGCAGTTACTCGTGGTTAGCGGGAGGGTCCTACCAAGAGACCCAGTACTTC.

The chain uses TRBV6-2 or TRBV6-3 and TRBJ2-2; TRBD2 aligns across 7 bases. CDR3 length equals 15 residues. The ends lost 2 bases at V and 9 bases at J; junction bases unmatched: 9. The V gene's germline CDR1 is MNHEY and CDR2 SVGEGT. CDR3 in amino acids: CASSYHLRGDRELFF. CDR3 DNA: TGTGCCAGCAGTTACCACCTTCGGGGGGATCGGGAGCTGTTTTTT.

This clonotype has just one count. The genes are TRBV6-1 and TRBJ2-7; 9 nucleotides match TRBD2. The CDR3 has 14 amino acids. From germline, CDR1 is MNHNS and CDR2 SASEGT. V lost 5 bases to trimming and J lost 3 bases; unmatched junction nucleotides: 5. The DNA of the CDR3 is TGTGCCAGCAGTCTCCTTAGCGGGGGCTACGAGCAGTACTTC. Translation: CASSLLSGGYEQYF.

A few counts support this clonotype. The CDR3 DNA reads TGTGCCAGCAGCCAAGATCCGGGAAACTCCTACGAGCAGTACTTC. Its protein product is CASSQDPGNSYEQYF. The chain recombines TRBV4-2 with TRBJ2-7; TRBD2 is a possible D gene (5 bases). Germline V CDR1 and CDR2: LGHNA, YNFKEQ. CDR3 length equals 15 residues. V was shortened by 0 bases and J by 0 bases, with 9 bases between the two germline ends.

V gene TRBV11-2 combines with J gene TRBJ2-7; 7 bases agree with TRBD1. CDR1 and CDR2 from the germline V gene are SGHAT and FQNNGV. This CDR3 has 17 amino acids. V lost 5 bases, J lost 2 bases, and 15 bases stayed unmatched. CDR3 loop: CASSLPGTAILPYEQYF. The CDR3 nucleotides are TGTGCCAGCAGCCTACCGGGGACAGCGATACTTCCCTACGAGCAGTACTTC.

This clonotype was seen more than once but under ten times. The gene calls are TRBV3-1 and TRBJ2-7, with 9 bases that match TRBD2. Germline trimming cut 3 bases from V and 6 bases from J; bases unmatched to any gene: 6. This CDR3 spans 14 amino acids. Germline V CDR1 and CDR2: LGHDT, YNNKEL (reference sequence). Written as DNA, the CDR3 is TGTGCCAGCAGCCAGCAACTAGCGGGTGTCGAGCAGTACTTC. Amino acids: CASSQQLAGVEQYF.

A few counts support this clonotype. The J gene is TRBJ2-1, the V gene TRBV30; 11 nucleotides match TRBD2. The CDR3 consists of 17 residues. Looked up from germline, CDR1 is GTSNPN and CDR2 is SVGIG (reference sequence). V was clipped by 3 bases and J by 4 bases; unmatched bases: 11. The CDR3 coding sequence is TGTGCCTGGAGCATCAGTTCGGGACTAGCGGAATACAATGAGCAGTTCTTC. Protein: CAWSISSGLAEYNEQFF.

The table lists this clonotype with a count of one. The gene calls are TRBV20-1 and TRBJ2-2; 7 nucleotides align to TRBD1. The CDR3 consists of 15 residues. Germline lookup yields CDR1 DFQATT and CDR2 SNEGSKA (reference sequence). Unmatched junction bases numbered 5, after V lost 3 bases and J lost 1 base. CDR3 bases: TGCAGTGCTAGTTTGACAGGGAGGAACACCGGGGAGCTGTTTTTT. Translated, it gives CSASLTGRNTGELFF.

The chain employs TRBV28 and TRBJ2-3; 7 bases map to TRBD2. The germline CDR1 and CDR2 sequences are MDHEN and SYDVKM. The trim removed 6 bases at V and 6 bases at J, leaving 24 bases unmatched. This CDR3 is 19 amino acids long. As DNA, the CDR3 is TGTGCCAGCAGCCCTTTATATGGGAGGGGACCACACCAAGGGGATACGCAGTATTTT. Translating gives CASSPLYGRGPHQGDTQYF.

The count of this clonotype is one. The chain combines TRBV20-1 with TRBJ2-7; TRBD1 aligns across 7 bases. Looked up from germline, CDR1 is DFQATT and CDR2 is SNEGSKA (reference sequence). This CDR3 comprises 16 residues. V shed 1 base and J 3 bases; nucleotides not matched to a gene: 12. CDR3 nucleotides: TGCAGTGCTAGAGCCTGGGACAGCCCGATCTACTACGAGCAGTACTTC. Amino acids: CSARAWDSPIYYEQYF.

The CDR3 nucleotides are TGTGCCAGCAGTTTAGCCTTGACGACAGTTAGGAACACTGAAGCTTTCTTT. It specifies CASSLALTTVRNTEAFF. The gene calls are TRBV12-3 or TRBV12-4 and TRBJ1-1; a possible D gene is TRBD1 (5 bases). Between the trimmed V and J ends, which lost 0 bases and 1 base, there was a span of 15 bases. The CDR3 totals 17 residues.